This T cell receptor (beta chain) was retrieved from a study of PD-1 blockade in classical Hodgkin lymphoma. Points from the study as a whole: Healthy donors were reported to have higher baseline TCR diversity than newly diagnosed patients.

This CDR3 has 15 amino acids. Per the germline V gene, CDR1 is SGHRS and CDR2 is YFSETQ. There was relapse after autologous stem cell transplantation in every patient, and there was variation in brentuximab vedotin exposure. With magnetic negative selection, CD4+ T cells were purified from PBMCs that had been thawed. Best responses included complete response and partial response; otherwise, the best response was progressive disease. Produced via immunoSEQ multiplex PCR; TCRdb's table is partial and in-frame only. The sample consists of approximately 25,000 clones, about 74% of them appearing once. A note on this clone: Its specificity is not known.

This TCR was recovered from a human donor with classical Hodgkin lymphoma. The starting material was CD4+ T cells from blood, obtained at baseline. The rearrangement links TRBV5-1 to TRBJ2-5; 10 bases map to TRBD1. The J call is doubtful: the DNA matches TRBJ2-7 better. The CDR3 reads CASSLEDRGSYEQYF. Written as DNA, the CDR3 is TGCGCCAGCAGCTTGGAGGACAGGGGGTCCTACGAGCAGTACTTC.